This T cell receptor (beta chain) was observed in a study of T cell changes during pregnancy in multiple sclerosis. The assay was immunoSEQ multiplex PCR, and TCRdb's table has in-frame clones only and misses some. The repertoire holds over 100,000 clones, roughly 90% seen once, with over 1.5% in the top ten. CDR3 length: 16 residues. The V segment lost 3 bases and the J segment 1 base; nucleotides outside the gene matches: 6. In germline, CDR1 is LGHNA, CDR2 YNFKEQ. The rearrangement uses TRBV4-2 and TRBJ2-3; 8 bases line up with TRBD2. Sample: peripheral blood, taken in the third trimester of pregnancy. This TCR came from a female donor with multiple sclerosis, enrolled in a pregnancy study. For the CDR3, the DNA is TGTGCCAGCAGCCACCTCGCGACTAGCGGCACAGATACGCAGTATTTT. This gives the protein CASSHLATSGTDTQYF.